These T cell receptor beta chains were read from a single sample in a study of cytomegalovirus exposure and HLA in healthy donors. TCRdb keeps only in-frame clones here, not all; method: immunoSEQ multiplex PCR. The profile shows 150,000 or so clones, about three quarters of them singletons. Sequenced input: PBMCs. Receptor source: a middle-aged man in good health and CMV-seropositive. Each CDR3 is given with its conserved first and last residue. A D gene is named only where the DNA matches it firmly. A clone size is listed for some rows: how often the clone was seen (once, few, many), or a class if it is expanded.

V gene	D gene	clone size	J gene	CDR3 DNA	CDR3 protein
TRBV5-1	.	.	TRBJ1-2	TGCGCCAGCAGCTTGGGGAGCCCCTCTGGCTACACCTTC	CASSLGSPSGYTF
TRBV4-2	.	.	TRBJ2-5	TGTGCCAGCAGCCAAGATGAAGCGGAAGAGACCCAGTACTTC	CASSQDEAEETQYF
TRBV7-9	TRBD2	.	TRBJ2-3	TGTGCCAGCAGTCCGCCGGTAGCGGGAGGCCGAACAGATACGCAGTATTTT	CASSPPVAGGRTDTQYF
TRBV5-1	TRBD2	.	TRBJ2-3	TGCGCCAGCAGCTTGGAGTCGGTCCCACCGGGACTAGAAGTGAATTTT	CASSLESVPPGLEVNF
TRBV5-5	TRBD2	.	TRBJ2-5	TGTGCCAGCAGCTTAACTAGCGGGATCCAAGAGACCCAGTACTTC	CASSLTSGIQETQYF
TRBV2	.	.	TRBJ2-3	TGTGCCAGCAGTCTCTACAGGGAAGATACGCAGTATTTT	CASSLYREDTQYF
TRBV9	.	.	TRBJ2-3	TGTGCCAGCAGCCCCAGCGCGGGGCGCACAGATACGCAGTATTTT	CASSPSAGRTDTQYF
TRBV5-6	.	.	TRBJ2-7	TGTGCCAGCAGCCCAGGTGGGAGGATCTACGAGCAGTACTTC	CASSPGGRIYEQYF
TRBV6-5	.	.	TRBJ2-7	TGTGCCAGCAGTTCGAGATCCGGGACTCCGAGCGAGCAGTACTTC	CASSSRSGTPSEQYF
TRBV6-4	TRBD1	.	TRBJ2-2	TGTGCCAGCAGAAAACCTCCGGACAGGGGGCAGACCGGGGAGCTGTTTTTT	CASRKPPDRGQTGELFF
TRBV10-3	.	.	TRBJ1-1	TGTGCCATCAGAACCTCTGGGGGGGCGAACACTGAAGCTTTCTTT	CAIRTSGGANTEAFF
TRBV6-6	.	.	TRBJ1-5	TGTGCCAGCAGTTCAGGGTTAAATCAGCCCCAGCATTTT	CASSSGLNQPQHF
TRBV4-1	.	.	TRBJ2-1	TGCGCCAGCAGCCGTACCCCAGGGCGCTCCTACAATGAGCAGTTCTTC	CASSRTPGRSYNEQFF
TRBV4-1	.	.	TRBJ1-2	TGCGCCAGCAGCCAAGACAGGGGCACTGGCTACACCTTC	CASSQDRGTGYTF
TRBV19	TRBD2	once	TRBJ2-1	TGTGCCAGTAGTACCGGGACTAGCGGGAGTCGTGAGCAGTTCTTC	CASSTGTSGSREQFF
TRBV9	TRBD1	.	TRBJ2-7	TGTGCCAGCAGCGAAGGACAGGTTGGGAAGGCATACGAGCAGTACTTC	CASSEGQVGKAYEQYF